The 15 T cell receptor beta chains listed next were all sequenced from one sample in a study of T cell changes during pregnancy in multiple sclerosis. Method: immunoSEQ multiplex PCR; TCRdb's copy keeps in-frame clones and lacks some. This table holds approximately 130,000 clones, roughly 92% found once. The sequencing used peripheral blood, collected before pregnancy. The receptor source for this set is a female donor with multiple sclerosis, enrolled in a pregnancy study.

The chain combines TRBV5-1 with TRBJ2-7; D gene uncertain. Germline V gene sequence: CDR1 SGHRS, CDR2 YFSETQ. The CDR3 covers 12 residues. V gave up 5 bases and J gave up 4 bases, with 10 bases separating them. The CDR3 region has the DNA TGCGCCAGCAGTTCCCAGAAATACGAGCAGTACTTC. This translates into CASSSQKYEQYF.

The chain combines TRBV6-1 with TRBJ2-7; D remains unclear. Germline V lookup: CDR1 MNHNS, CDR2 SASEGT. Trimming took off 9 bases at V and 0 bases at J, with 15 bases between the two ends. CDR3 size: 14 residues. CDR3 DNA: TGTGCCAGTTCCACACAGTTGAACTCCTACGAGCAGTACTTC. It is translated as CASSTQLNSYEQYF.

The chain combines TRBV6-1 with TRBJ2-7; tentatively, D is TRBD1 (5 bases). Germline values: CDR1 MNHNS, CDR2 SASEGT. V lost 5 bases and J 4 bases, leaving 15 bases between the germline ends. This CDR3 comprises 14 residues. The CDR3 sequence: CASSSRVGQYEQYF. For the CDR3, the DNA is TGTGCCAGCAGTAGCAGGGTTGGGCAGTACGAGCAGTACTTC.

The chain links TRBV15 to TRBJ1-1; D not resolved. Trimming left V 4 bases short and J 1 base short, with 10 bases between. CDR1 and CDR2 (germline): LNHNV, YYDKDF (reference sequence). This CDR3 has 14 amino acids. DNA of the CDR3: TGTGCCACCAGCACCGGATCAGGGAACACTGAAGCTTTCTTT. It specifies CATSTGSGNTEAFF.

The chain employs TRBV18 and TRBJ1-5, with a weak D call TRBD1 (6 bases). Germline-derived CDR1 and CDR2 are KGHSH and LQKENI. Trimming removed 8 bases at V and 0 bases at J, with 17 bases between. The CDR3 is 16 residues long. CDR3 amino acids: CASTTGTGSSNQPQHF. The CDR3 region has the DNA TGTGCCAGCACCACAGGTACAGGGTCTAGCAATCAGCCCCAGCATTTT. The full variable domain, in which reference TRBV18 and TRBJ1-5 provide the parts outside the CDR3, is NAGVMQNPRHLVRRRGQEARLRCSPMKGHSHVYWYRQLPEEGLKFMVYLQKENIIDESGMPKERFSAEFPKEGPSILRIQQVVRGDSAAYFCASTTGTGSSNQPQHFGDGTRLSIL.

The rearrangement uses TRBV2 and TRBJ2-7, with D unclear. Germline V lookup: CDR1 SNHLY, CDR2 FYNNEI. Trimming took off 5 bases at V and 1 base at J, with 9 bases between the two ends. CDR3 length: 13 residues. DNA for the CDR3: TGTGCCAGCAGTTCACAAGCGTCCTACGAGCAGTACTTC. Its protein is CASSSQASYEQYF.

This chain uses TRBV15 with TRBJ1-1; D call uncertain. Germline V lookup: CDR1 LNHNV, CDR2 YYDKDF (reference sequence). This CDR3 comprises 17 residues. V shed 0 bases and J shed 0 bases, with 14 bases lying between them. As DNA, the CDR3 is TGTGCCACCAGCAGAGATAAGGTGGCAGCGATGAACACTGAAGCTTTCTTT. Translating gives CATSRDKVAAMNTEAFF.

This chain links TRBV6-1 with TRBJ2-5, with D maybe TRBD2 (6 bases). Between the trimmed V and J ends, which lost 1 base and 6 bases, there was a span of 12 bases. The CDR3 is 14 residues long. Germline V gene data show CDR1 as MNHNS and CDR2 as SASEGT. This CDR3 reads CASSEEEGRKTQYF. The CDR3 bases are TGTGCCAGCAGTGAAGAGGAGGGGAGGAAGACCCAGTACTTC.

The chain combines TRBV6-6 with TRBJ2-1; D perhaps matches TRBD1 (6 bases). V gave up 7 bases and J gave up 10 bases, with 17 bases separating them. From germline, CDR1 is MNHNY and CDR2 SVGAGI (reference sequence). CDR3 length equals 13 residues. The CDR3 nucleotides are TGTGCCAGCACCACCAGTCGCGACAGGGAGCAGTTCTTC. Protein sequence: CASTTSRDREQFF.

This chain links TRBV6-1 with TRBJ2-1; 10 bases agree with TRBD2. V dropped 1 base and J dropped 6; count of bases not matched to a gene: 6. The germline CDR1 and CDR2 sequences are MNHNS and SASEGT. The CDR3 is made up of 16 amino acids. DNA of the CDR3: TGTGCCAGCAGTGAAGAGGAACTAGCGGGAATCAATGAGCAGTTCTTC. Translated, it gives CASSEEELAGINEQFF.

This chain joins TRBV29-1 and TRBJ1-2; D is perhaps TRBD1 (6 bases). The CDR3 runs 12 residues. V was pared by 5 bases and J by 2 bases, with 9 bases between. Germline CDR1 reads SQVTM; CDR2 reads ANQGSEA. CDR3: CSVRTVNYGYTF. As DNA, the CDR3 is TGCAGCGTTCGGACAGTCAACTATGGCTACACCTTC.

V gene TRBV7-6 combines with J gene TRBJ1-4; 7 nucleotides line up with TRBD1. CDR1 is SGHVS and CDR2 is FNYEAQ in the germline V gene. The CDR3 is 16 residues long. Trimming at V came to 4 bases and at J to 0 bases, leaving 5 bases not matched to a gene. In DNA, the CDR3 is TGTGCCAGCAGCTCCACAGGGGTAGCAACTAATGAAAAACTGTTTTTT. This codes for CASSSTGVATNEKLFF.

This chain uses TRBV7-2 with TRBJ2-5; 7 bases are a match to TRBD1. V lost 8 bases to trimming and J lost 1 base; unmatched junction nucleotides: 4. The CDR3 is 13 residues long. Per the germline V gene, CDR1 is SGHTA and CDR2 is FQGNSA. CDR3 protein: CASARGTQETQYF. The DNA of the CDR3 is TGTGCCAGCGCCAGGGGGACCCAAGAGACCCAGTACTTC.

J is TRBJ2-7 and V is TRBV19; 7 nucleotides line up with TRBD1. The J segment lost 3 bases and the V segment lost 6 bases, leaving 11 bases of the junction unmatched. Looked up from germline, CDR1 is LNHDA and CDR2 is SQIVND (reference sequence). The CDR3 has 15 residues. The CDR3 nucleotides are TGTGCCAGTAGCTTGGTGGGCCAGGGGGACTACGAGCAGTACTTC. As protein: CASSLVGQGDYEQYF.

The gene calls are TRBV2 and TRBJ1-3, with 7 bases lining up with TRBD1. Germline CDR1 and CDR2: SNHLY and FYNNEI. The CDR3 totals 15 residues. Losses at the gene ends were 7 bases for V and 0 bases for J; bases not matched to a gene: 6. The CDR3 sequence: CASTNRGLSGNTIYF. The CDR3 bases are TGTGCCAGCACGAACAGGGGCCTCTCTGGAAACACCATATATTTT.